This note documents a single T cell receptor beta chain sequence. The antigen it recognizes is unknown. The record has no base qualities; no much larger clone is one base away. This entry belongs to a study of control samples from healthy donors and cancer patients (dated by TCRdb to 2018 to 2021). The library was generated by the immunoSEQ multiplex PCR assay. TCRdb stores this immuneACCESS table with in-frame sequences only. Part of the clones is absent; in the studies checked, under half of the shortfall reflects unresolved V genes, and no reason is known for the rest. Present in this sample are some 150,000 clones, roughly 95% of which were seen just once. The top ten constitute over 1% of the sample. Trimming accounts for 3 bases at V and 2 bases at J, while the number of junction bases matched to no gene is 2. CDR1 and CDR2 are read off the germline V gene as MGHRA and YSYEKL. Measured from the cysteine to the phenylalanine, the CDR3 is 15 residues long. The CDR3 DNA has 45 bases and is translated from base 1.

The sequence joins TRBV4-1 to TRBJ2-7; the central 12 bases match TRBD2. Sequencing used blood. The source of this sequence is a woman in her twenties or thirties in good health. Read as DNA, the sequence is TGCGCCAGCAGCCAGACTAGCGGGGGTCCCTACGAGCAGTACTTC. The resulting protein is CASSQTSGGPYEQYF.